These T cell receptor beta chains were read from a single sample in a study of T cells in Graves' hyperthyroidism and ophthalmopathy. TCRdb ran MiXCR on the multiplex PCR reads and lists one entry per CDR3 protein. The sample has around 350,000 distinct CDR3 sequences; about 19% are singletons. The sequencing input was blood. The receptors shown here come from a young woman with Graves' hyperthyroidism. Each CDR3 is given with its conserved first and last residue. The D gene is left open where the match is weak. Size values are once, few and many counts, or a class for expanded clones, and some rows have none.

clone_size,d_call,v_call,j_call,cdr3_nt,cdr3_aa
-,-,TRBV7-2,TRBJ1-2,TGTGCCAGCAGCTTAAGGGGCCGGGGCAGGGGCTACACCTTC,CASSLRGRGRGYTF
many,TRBD1,TRBV6-1,TRBJ1-1,TGTGCCAGCACCCAACAGGGGGACGCTGAAGCTTTCTTT,CASTQQGDAEAFF
many,-,TRBV12-3/TRBV12-4,TRBJ2-5,TGTGCCAGCTCTGTCACCTCGGAGACCCAGTACTTC,CASSVTSETQYF
many,-,TRBV20-1,TRBJ2-7,TGCAGTGCGCCTGACACTTCCTACGAGCAGTACTTC,CSAPDTSYEQYF
-,-,TRBV6-2/TRBV6-3,TRBJ1-1,TGTGCCACCACTGGGTCAGGACTGAAGAACACTGAAGCTTTCTTT,CATTGSGLKNTEAFF
many,-,TRBV15,TRBJ1-5,TGTGCCACCAGCAGAGGAGGGAATGGAGGACAGCCCCAGCATTTT,CATSRGGNGGQPQHF
-,-,TRBV20-1,TRBJ1-5,TGCAGTGCTAGAGTACCGGTTAGTAATCAGCCTCAGCATTTT,CSARVPVSNQPQHF
many,-,TRBV28,TRBJ1-3,TGTGCCAGCAGTACTCCGGGAGGTAGCTCTGGAAACACCATATATTTT,CASSTPGGSSGNTIYF
-,-,TRBV12-3/TRBV12-4,TRBJ2-2,TGTGCCAGCATCATAGGATCCGGGGAGCTGTTTTTT,CASIIGSGELFF
many,-,TRBV29-1,TRBJ2-7,TGCAGCGTTGATATGTCGGAGGGTCTCGAGCAGTACTTC,CSVDMSEGLEQYF
many,-,TRBV12-3/TRBV12-4,TRBJ1-5,TGTGCCAGCAGTCTGGGGGGGGGCCTTCAGCCCCAGCATTTT,CASSLGGGLQPQHF
many,TRBD1,TRBV9,TRBJ1-2,TGTGCCAGCAGCGTTCGGGACAGGGGAATTGGCTACACCTTC,CASSVRDRGIGYTF
many,-,TRBV18,TRBJ1-3,TGTGCCAGCTCACGACAGCAATCTGGAAACACCATATATTTT,CASSRQQSGNTIYF
few,TRBD2,TRBV7-8,TRBJ2-2,TGTGCCAGCAGCCAAAATAGCGGGGGCGGCACCGGGGAGCTGTTTTTT,CASSQNSGGGTGELFF
few,-,TRBV3-1,TRBJ2-7,TGTGCCAGCAGCCGCGGCCTTGGGCAGTACTTC,CASSRGLGQYF
many,TRBD1,TRBV24-1,TRBJ1-1,TGTGCCACGAGGGACAGGCTGGGGAACACTGAAGCTTTCTTT,CATRDRLGNTEAFF
-,-,TRBV5-1,TRBJ1-1,TGCGCCAGCAGCTTGGACAGGCCCGTGACTGAAGCTTTCTTT,CASSLDRPVTEAFF
-,-,TRBV29-1,TRBJ1-2,TGCAGCGTTGAACAGGGGTGGACGGATGGCTACACCTTC,CSVEQGWTDGYTF
many,TRBD1,TRBV5-6,TRBJ1-1,TGTGCCAGCAGCTTTGGACAGGGGCTTAGGGACACTGAAGCTTTCTTT,CASSFGQGLRDTEAFF
-,TRBD2,TRBV4-1,TRBJ2-2,TGCGCCAGCAGCGTGACTAGCGGGGGCCCCGGGACCGGGGAGCTGTTTTTT,CASSVTSGGPGTGELFF
many,-,TRBV20-1,TRBJ2-7,TGCAGTGCTAGGCTCGTAGGGAACGAGCAGTACTTC,CSARLVGNEQYF
-,-,TRBV12-3/TRBV12-4,TRBJ2-5,TGTGCCAGCAGTCCGTCTGCGGTGAGGGCCGGAGAGACCCAGTACTTC,CASSPSAVRAGETQYF
many,TRBD1,TRBV27,TRBJ1-5,TGTGCCAGCAGTTCGGGACAGGGCAGCAGTCAGCCCCAGCATTTT,CASSSGQGSSQPQHF
-,-,TRBV5-1,TRBJ2-2,TGCGCCAGCAGCTTACGAAACACCGGGGAGCTGTGTTTT,CASSLRNTGELCF
many,TRBD1,TRBV20-1,TRBJ1-2,TGCAGTGCTAGCGAATACCGACAGGGTAACTATGGCTACACCTTC,CSASEYRQGNYGYTF
many,TRBD2,TRBV15,TRBJ2-5,TGTGCCACCAGCAGAGATCGAGGCGGGGGGCCTGGGGAGACCCAGTACTTC,CATSRDRGGGPGETQYF
-,-,TRBV7-9,TRBJ2-7,TGTGCCAGCAGCTTAGAGGGTTTGGACTACGAGCAGTACTTC,CASSLEGLDYEQYF
-,-,TRBV11-2,TRBJ2-2,TGTGCCAGCAGCGGAGTTGGGGGATACACCGGGGAGCTGTTTTTT,CASSGVGGYTGELFF
-,TRBD2,TRBV6-2/TRBV6-3,TRBJ2-5,TGTGCCAGCAGTTACCCATCAGGACTAGCGGGAGCTGGGGAGACCCAGTACTTC,CASSYPSGLAGAGETQYF
many,-,TRBV12-3/TRBV12-4,TRBJ2-1,TGTGCCAGCACTGAAGGGCTACCACCCAATGAGCAGTTCTTC,CASTEGLPPNEQFF
many,TRBD1,TRBV15,TRBJ1-5,TGTGCCACCAGCAGAGATCTGCCAGGGGGGCAGCCCCAGCATTTT,CATSRDLPGGQPQHF
few,TRBD1,TRBV5-1,TRBJ2-5,TGCGCCAGCAGCAGAGGACAGGAGCAAGAGACCCAGTACTTC,CASSRGQEQETQYF
-,-,TRBV12-3/TRBV12-4,TRBJ1-1,TGTGCCAGCAGTTTAGGGGGTTCTTCCAGGTACACTGAAGCTTTCTTT,CASSLGGSSRYTEAFF
many,-,TRBV12-5,TRBJ1-2,TGTGCTAGTGGTTTCGGGACCCCGACATATGGCTACACCTTC,CASGFGTPTYGYTF
many,TRBD2,TRBV20-1,TRBJ2-4,TGCAGTGCTAGAGATTCGGGAGGCAAAAACATTCAGTACTTC,CSARDSGGKNIQYF
-,-,TRBV5-1,TRBJ2-7,TGCGCCAGCAGCTACCTGCCCCGACAGGCGGCGTTTGGGGAGCAGTACTTC,CASSYLPRQAAFGEQYF
many,-,TRBV13,TRBJ1-1,TGTGCCAGCAGCATTCCACAGGGGAACACTGAAGCTTTCTTT,CASSIPQGNTEAFF
-,TRBD1,TRBV25-1,TRBJ1-2,TGTGCCAGCAGTGGGGACAGAGCTAACTATGGCTACACCTTC,CASSGDRANYGYTF
-,-,TRBV9,TRBJ1-5,TGTGCCAGCAGCGAAGGGCCCATTGGAAATCAGCCCCAGCATTTT,CASSEGPIGNQPQHF
-,TRBD2,TRBV6-1,TRBJ2-7,TGTGCCAGCAGTGAACTAGCGGGGGGCCCCTACGAGCAGTACTTC,CASSELAGGPYEQYF
-,-,TRBV6-1,TRBJ1-2,TGTGCCAGCAGTCAAGTCCACGGAAGTCGGGATGGCTACACCTTC,CASSQVHGSRDGYTF
many,-,TRBV2,TRBJ1-2,TGTGCCAGCAGTACTACAGATAACTATGGCTACACCTTC,CASSTTDNYGYTF
many,-,TRBV6-5,TRBJ1-1,TGTGCCAGCAGTTACTTCGGGGGTCTTAAAGCTTTCTTT,CASSYFGGLKAFF
-,-,TRBV12-3/TRBV12-4,TRBJ2-2,TGTGCCAGCAGTAAAGAACTAGACGGCACCGGGGAGCTGTTTTTT,CASSKELDGTGELFF
many,-,TRBV2,TRBJ1-5,TGTGCCAGCAGTACTGAGGGGGAGGGGCCCCAGCATTTT,CASSTEGEGPQHF
many,TRBD1,TRBV5-1,TRBJ1-5,TGCGCCAGCAGCGAGGACAGGGTGGATCAGCCCCAGCATTTT,CASSEDRVDQPQHF
many,TRBD2,TRBV20-1,TRBJ2-5,TGCAGTGCCGGGACTAGCGGTTACCCATTCCAAGAGACCCAGTACTTC,CSAGTSGYPFQETQYF
many,-,TRBV15,TRBJ2-6,TGTGCCACCAGCAGTGGAAACAGGGCTGGGGCCAACGTCCTGACTTTC,CATSSGNRAGANVLTF
many,-,TRBV19,TRBJ1-2,TGTGCCAGTAGTATAACAGGGACCGGCTACACCTTC,CASSITGTGYTF
many,-,TRBV6-1,TRBJ2-5,TGTGCCAGCAGGTTCATGAGGGAGACCCAGTACTTC,CASRFMRETQYF
-,-,TRBV6-1,TRBJ1-5,TGTGCCAGCAGGCCAGGGATCCATCAGCCCCAGCATTTT,CASRPGIHQPQHF
many,TRBD1,TRBV6-1,TRBJ2-2,TGTGCCGGGCGAAGGACAGGGAACACCGGGGAGCTGTTTTTT,CAGRRTGNTGELFF
many,-,TRBV6-1,TRBJ2-5,TGTGCCAGCAGTAAGCTTGAAGAGACCCAGTACTTC,CASSKLEETQYF
many,TRBD1,TRBV6-1,TRBJ1-2,TGTGCCAGCAGTGGAGGACAGGGGGCTTACTATGGCTACACCTTC,CASSGGQGAYYGYTF
many,-,TRBV13,TRBJ2-6,TGTGCCAGCAGATCAGGGAACTCTGGGGCCAACGTCCTGACTTTC,CASRSGNSGANVLTF
many,-,TRBV24-1,TRBJ2-7,TGTGCCACCAGTGAATATGACGAGCAGTACTTC,CATSEYDEQYF
many,TRBD1,TRBV7-7,TRBJ2-5,TGTGCTAGCAGCTGGGGACAGGCCCAAGAGACCCAGTACTTC,CASSWGQAQETQYF